This T cell receptor (beta chain) came from a study of blood T cells in healthy people across ages. A remark on this clonotype: Its specificity is unknown.

The individuals who served as donors were healthy Caucasians living in Russia, aged roughly 6 to 100. A second PCR, run for about 6 to 11 cycles, used a sample-barcoded 5' primer plus a J-beta primer mix. TCRdb re-called the 5' RACE reads through MiXCR, storing one row per CDR3 protein. Of approximately 780,000 distinct CDR3 sequences in the sample, roughly 26% were seen once. Study findings and constraints: Roughly linearly, TCR beta diversity per million T cells fell as age increased.

The sample was also linked to a second study, of T cells of mothers and their children. That source adds: Using the M1S primer, the second PCR added sample barcodes along with 2-4 random nucleotides. Versus unrelated pairs, overlap was slightly higher in related mother-child pairs, without reaching significance.

Sequenced input: blood. The receptor was isolated from a boy aged 5 to 17 in good health.

This chain's CDR3 is CASSNGQRTDTQYF. The CDR3, as DNA: TGCGCCAGCAGTAATGGACAGCGCACAGATACGCAGTATTTT. This sequence joins TRBV10-1 and TRBJ2-3; D possibly corresponds to TRBD1 (6 bases). The CDR3 loop spans 14 amino acids. V lost 5 bases and J 1 base, leaving 10 bases between the germline ends. In germline, CDR1 is WNHNN, CDR2 SYGVQD (reference sequence).